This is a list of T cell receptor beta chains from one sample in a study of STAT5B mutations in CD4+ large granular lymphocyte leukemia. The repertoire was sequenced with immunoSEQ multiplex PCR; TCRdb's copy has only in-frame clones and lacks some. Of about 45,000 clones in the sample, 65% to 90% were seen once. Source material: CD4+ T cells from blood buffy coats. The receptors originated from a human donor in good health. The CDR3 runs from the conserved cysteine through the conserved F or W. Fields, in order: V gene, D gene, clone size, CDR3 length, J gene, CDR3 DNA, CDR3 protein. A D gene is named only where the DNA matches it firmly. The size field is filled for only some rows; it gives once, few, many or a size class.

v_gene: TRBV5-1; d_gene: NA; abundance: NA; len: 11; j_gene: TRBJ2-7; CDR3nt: TGCGCCTCACGGGGGCAGTACGAGCAGTACTTC; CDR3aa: CASRGQYEQYF
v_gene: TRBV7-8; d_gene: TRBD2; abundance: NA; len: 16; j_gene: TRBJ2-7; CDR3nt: TGTGCCAGCAGCTTAGCGGGGCCGGCTAGCGGCTACGAGCAGTACTTC; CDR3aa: CASSLAGPASGYEQYF
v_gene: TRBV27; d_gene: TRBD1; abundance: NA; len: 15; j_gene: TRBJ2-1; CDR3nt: TGTGCCAGCAGGCAGGGGACAGGGGGGAGGAATGAGCAGTTCTTC; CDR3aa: CASRQGTGGRNEQFF
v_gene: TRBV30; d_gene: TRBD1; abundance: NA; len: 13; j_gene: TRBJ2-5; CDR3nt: TGTGCCTGGAGTTCCGGGACAGGGGTGGCCCAGTACTTC; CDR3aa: CAWSSGTGVAQYF
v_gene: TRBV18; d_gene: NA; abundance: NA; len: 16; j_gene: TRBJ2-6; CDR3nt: TGTGCCAGCTCACCAGCTTTCTATTCTGGGGCCAACGTCCTGACTTTC; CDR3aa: CASSPAFYSGANVLTF
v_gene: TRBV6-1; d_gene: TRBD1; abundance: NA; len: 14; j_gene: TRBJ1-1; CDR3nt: TGTGCCAGCAGCAGACAGGGGGGAAACACTGAAGCTTTCTTT; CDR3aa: CASSRQGGNTEAFF
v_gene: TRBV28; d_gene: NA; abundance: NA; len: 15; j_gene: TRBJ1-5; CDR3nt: TGTGCCAGCAGACCTACAGGGTCCCCGAATCAGCCCCAGCATTTT; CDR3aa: CASRPTGSPNQPQHF
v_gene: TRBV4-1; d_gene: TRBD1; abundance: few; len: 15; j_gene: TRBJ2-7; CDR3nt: TGCGCCAGCAGCCAAGGGACAGGAGACCTACGGAAGCAGTACTTC; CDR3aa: CASSQGTGDLRKQYF
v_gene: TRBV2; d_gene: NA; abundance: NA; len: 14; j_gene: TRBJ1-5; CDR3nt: TGTGCCAGCAGTGAATTGGACGGGAATCAGCCCCAGCATTTT; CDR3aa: CASSELDGNQPQHF
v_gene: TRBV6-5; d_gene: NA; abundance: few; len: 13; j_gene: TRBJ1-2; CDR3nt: TGTGCCAGCAGTAGGGACCGGAGGTGGGGCTACACCTTC; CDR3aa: CASSRDRRWGYTF
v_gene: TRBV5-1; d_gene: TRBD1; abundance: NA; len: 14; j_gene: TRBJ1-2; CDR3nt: TGCGCCAGCGGACAGGGATCGGTTGACTGTGGCTACACCTTC; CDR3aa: CASGQGSVDCGYTF
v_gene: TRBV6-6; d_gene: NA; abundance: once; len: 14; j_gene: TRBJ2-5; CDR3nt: TGTGCCAGCAGTTACTTTGGGGGGCAAGAGACCCAGTACTTC; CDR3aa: CASSYFGGQETQYF
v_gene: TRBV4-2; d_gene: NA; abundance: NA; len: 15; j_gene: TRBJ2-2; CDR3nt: TGTGCCAGCAGCCAACCTTTAATGAGGGCCGGGGAGCTGTTTTTT; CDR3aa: CASSQPLMRAGELFF
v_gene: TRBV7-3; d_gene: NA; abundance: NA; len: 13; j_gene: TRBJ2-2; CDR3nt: TGTGCCAGCAGCTTAACGAACACCGGGGAGCTGTTTTTT; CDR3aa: CASSLTNTGELFF
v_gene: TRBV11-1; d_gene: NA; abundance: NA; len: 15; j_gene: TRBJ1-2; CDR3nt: TGTGCCAGCAGCTCCCGGGACGGACATAACTATGGCTACACCTTC; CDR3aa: CASSSRDGHNYGYTF
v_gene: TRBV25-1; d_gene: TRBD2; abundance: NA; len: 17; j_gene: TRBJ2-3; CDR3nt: TGTGCCAGCAGTGAATATGCGTCTAGCGGGACCAGGGAAACGCAGTATTTT; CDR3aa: CASSEYASSGTRETQYF
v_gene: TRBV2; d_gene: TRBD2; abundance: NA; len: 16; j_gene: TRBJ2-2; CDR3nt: TGTGCCAGCAGGGGACTAGCGGGAGTGAACACCGGGGAGCTGTTTTTT; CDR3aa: CASRGLAGVNTGELFF
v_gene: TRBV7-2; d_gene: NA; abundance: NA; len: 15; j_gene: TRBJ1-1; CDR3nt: TGTGCCAGCAGCCTACGTCCGGGGGGGAACACTGAAGCTTTCTTT; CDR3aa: CASSLRPGGNTEAFF
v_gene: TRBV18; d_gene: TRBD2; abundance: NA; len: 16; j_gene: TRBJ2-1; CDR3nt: TGTGCCAGCTCAGAAGCAGGCGGGGGCTCCTACAATGAGCAGTTCTTC; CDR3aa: CASSEAGGGSYNEQFF
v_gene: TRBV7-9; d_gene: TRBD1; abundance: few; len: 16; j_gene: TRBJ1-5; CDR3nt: TGTGCCAGCAGCTTAGGGACAGGTCGCCGCCATCGGCCCCAGCATTTT; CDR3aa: CASSLGTGRRHRPQHF
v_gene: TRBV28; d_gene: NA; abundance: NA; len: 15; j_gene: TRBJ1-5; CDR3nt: TGTGCCAGCAGTTTTGTGGGCTCCAGCAATCAGCCCCAGCATTTT; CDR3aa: CASSFVGSSNQPQHF
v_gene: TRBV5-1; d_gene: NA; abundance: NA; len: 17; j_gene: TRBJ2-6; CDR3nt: TGCGCCAGCAGCTTGGAAGGACGTAGTTCTGGGGCCAACGTCCTGACTTTC; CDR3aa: CASSLEGRSSGANVLTF
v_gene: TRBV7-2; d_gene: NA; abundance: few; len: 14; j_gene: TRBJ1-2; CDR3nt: TGTGCCAGCAGCCCCGCAGGGCAGAACTATGGCTACACCTTC; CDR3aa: CASSPAGQNYGYTF
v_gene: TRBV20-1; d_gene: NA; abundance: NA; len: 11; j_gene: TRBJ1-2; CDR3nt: TGCAGTGCTACTTGGGAATATGGCTACACCTTC; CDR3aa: CSATWEYGYTF
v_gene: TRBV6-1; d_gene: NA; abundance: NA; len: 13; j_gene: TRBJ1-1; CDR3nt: TGTGCCAGCAATTTGCGGACGAACACTGAAGCTTTCTTT; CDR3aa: CASNLRTNTEAFF
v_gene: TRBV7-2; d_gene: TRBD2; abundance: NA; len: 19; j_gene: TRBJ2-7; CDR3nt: TGTGCCAGCAGCTTTCCCACTAGCGGGAGGTCGAGTGGGGACTACGAGCAGTACTTC; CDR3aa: CASSFPTSGRSSGDYEQYF
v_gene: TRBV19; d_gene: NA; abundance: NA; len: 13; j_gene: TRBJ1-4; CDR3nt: TGTGCCAGTACGACCTCCGGGCGACAAAAACTGTTTTTT; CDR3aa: CASTTSGRQKLFF
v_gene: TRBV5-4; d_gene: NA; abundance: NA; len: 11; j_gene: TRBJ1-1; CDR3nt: TGTGCCAGCAGCGAGAACACTGAAGCTTTCTTT; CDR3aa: CASSENTEAFF
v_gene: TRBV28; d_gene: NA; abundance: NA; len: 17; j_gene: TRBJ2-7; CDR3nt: TGTGCCAGCAGTCTCAGGGGGGGACTCCTGAGCTCCTACGAGCAGTACTTC; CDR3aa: CASSLRGGLLSSYEQYF
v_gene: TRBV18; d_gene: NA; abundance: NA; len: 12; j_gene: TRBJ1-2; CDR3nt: TGTGCCAGCTCACCCAGCAGGGATGGCTACACCTTC; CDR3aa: CASSPSRDGYTF
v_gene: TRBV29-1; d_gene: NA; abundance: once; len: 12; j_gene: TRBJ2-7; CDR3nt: TGCAGCGTTGGGGCAGTAGCCTACGAGCAGTACTTC; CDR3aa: CSVGAVAYEQYF
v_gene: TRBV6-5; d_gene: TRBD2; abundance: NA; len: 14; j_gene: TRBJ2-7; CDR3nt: TGTGCCAGCAGTGATAGCGGGAGGGTCTACGAGCAGTACTTC; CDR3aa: CASSDSGRVYEQYF
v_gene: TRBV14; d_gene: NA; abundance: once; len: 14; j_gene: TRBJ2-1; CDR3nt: TGTGCCAGCAGCCAAGATCTGGGGCGGAATGAGCAGTTCTTC; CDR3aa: CASSQDLGRNEQFF